The rows below give T cell receptor beta chains drawn from one sample of a study of T cells in Graves' hyperthyroidism and ophthalmopathy. MiXCR, applied by TCRdb to the multiplex PCR reads, yields one record per CDR3 protein. The table includes 540,000 or so distinct CDR3 sequences, around 16% detected once. The sample taken for sequencing was blood. Receptors were obtained from a woman in her 30s with Graves' hyperthyroidism. Both conserved end residues are part of each CDR3. D genes are given only for firm matches. Some rows have no size entry. The others give once, few or many, or a class for an expanded clone.

D gene	V gene	clone size	J gene	CDR3 DNA	CDR3 protein
.	TRBV6-1	many	TRBJ2-3	TGTGCCAGCGGTCGCGGAGGGAGCACAGATACGCAGTATTTT	CASGRGGSTDTQYF
TRBD2	TRBV28	few	TRBJ2-2	TGTGCCAGCAGTTTACCGGGACTAGCGGGAGGCGGGGACACCGGGGAGCTGTTTTTT	CASSLPGLAGGGDTGELFF
TRBD2	TRBV2	many	TRBJ2-7	TGTGCCAGCAGTGAAGTGCCCGCTGGAGCGGGAGCGGTCGAGCAGTACTTC	CASSEVPAGAGAVEQYF
.	TRBV24-1	few	TRBJ2-1	TGTGCCACCAGTATGGCAGGGAGCGCTACCCTCTCCTACAATGAGCAGTTCTTC	CATSMAGSATLSYNEQFF
TRBD2	TRBV29-1	many	TRBJ2-2	TGCAGCGTTGGATCCGTAGCGGGAGCCGACACCGGGGAGCTGTTTTTT	CSVGSVAGADTGELFF
TRBD2	TRBV6-1	many	TRBJ2-1	TGTGCCAGCAGCTTGACTAGCGGGAGGTTTAATGAGCAGTTCTTC	CASSLTSGRFNEQFF
.	TRBV28	many	TRBJ2-7	TGTGCCAGCAGTTTTTGGGGCAGGACCTACGAGCAGTACTTC	CASSFWGRTYEQYF
.	TRBV7-2	few	TRBJ2-2	TGTGCCAGCAGTCGGGAGTTAAAAGCCGGGGAGCTGTTTTTT	CASSRELKAGELFF
.	TRBV12-3/TRBV12-4	many	TRBJ1-5	TGTGCCAGCAGTTCGGGTCCGCAGCAGCCCCAGCATTTT	CASSSGPQQPQHF
TRBD1	TRBV7-3	many	TRBJ1-1	TGTGCCAGCAGCGGTCCCGGGACAGGGCCGAACACTGAAGCTTTCTTT	CASSGPGTGPNTEAFF
TRBD1	TRBV13	many	TRBJ1-1	TGTGCCAGCAGCTTAGGCTCGGGACAGGGGATGAACACTGAAGCTTTCTTT	CASSLGSGQGMNTEAFF
TRBD2	TRBV20-1	many	TRBJ2-3	TGCAGTGCCTTAACTAGCGGCGGCACAGATACGCAGTATTTT	CSALTSGGTDTQYF
.	TRBV13	.	TRBJ2-7	TGTGCCAGCAGCTTAAATTCCTTATACGAGCAGTACTTC	CASSLNSLYEQYF
TRBD2	TRBV7-9	.	TRBJ2-7	TGTGCCAGCAGACCAACTCTAGCGGGGCAAGCCTACGAGCAGTACTTC	CASRPTLAGQAYEQYF
TRBD2	TRBV7-2	many	TRBJ2-7	TGTGCCAGCAGCTTAAGAGCGGGAGAGGCCTACGAGCAGTACTTC	CASSLRAGEAYEQYF
.	TRBV27	.	TRBJ1-6	TGTGCCAGCAGTTCCAGGGATTCACCCCTCCACTTT	CASSSRDSPLHF
.	TRBV10-3	.	TRBJ2-3	TGTGCCATCAAGACTAGTGATACGCAGTATTTT	CAIKTSDTQYF
TRBD2	TRBV20-1	.	TRBJ2-1	TGCAGTGCTAGAGATCTCAACGGGAGGGCCTACAATGAGCAGTTCTTC	CSARDLNGRAYNEQFF
TRBD2	TRBV7-3	many	TRBJ2-2	TGTGCCAGCAGCTCGACTAGCGGGAGGGCCGGCGGGGAGCTGTTTTTT	CASSSTSGRAGGELFF
.	TRBV6-1	many	TRBJ2-5	TGTGCCAGCAGTGCAACAGGGCTGGAGACCCAGTACTTC	CASSATGLETQYF
TRBD2	TRBV24-1	.	TRBJ2-4	TGTGCCACCAGTGATTTGCAGGGGCCTAGCGGGACGCCCAAAAACATTCAGTACTTC	CATSDLQGPSGTPKNIQYF
.	TRBV18	.	TRBJ1-5	TGTGCCAGCTCACCACCAGGAGGGGTCGGGGGTCAGCCCCAGCATTTT	CASSPPGGVGGQPQHF
.	TRBV5-1	many	TRBJ2-3	TGCGCCAGCAGCTTTGGCGCTAGCACAGATACGCAGTATTTT	CASSFGASTDTQYF
.	TRBV27	many	TRBJ2-7	TGTGCCAGCAGTTTATTTCCCGCGTACGAGCAGTACTTC	CASSLFPAYEQYF
.	TRBV2	many	TRBJ1-1	TGTGCCAGCAGTGAATTCTTGGGGGGCGGCACTGAAGCTTTCTTT	CASSEFLGGGTEAFF
.	TRBV9	many	TRBJ1-5	TGTGCCAGCAACAGAGGACCGACTAACAATCAGCCCCAGCATTTT	CASNRGPTNNQPQHF
.	TRBV3-1	many	TRBJ2-1	TGTGCCAGCAGCCCCGGGATGGTTCACTACAATGAGCAGTTCTTC	CASSPGMVHYNEQFF
.	TRBV7-2	.	TRBJ2-7	TGTGCCAGCAGCTTTTTTTCCTACGAGCAGTACTTC	CASSFFSYEQYF
.	TRBV20-1	few	TRBJ2-7	TGCGGTGCTAGTGGCTGGGAGCAGTACTTC	CGASGWEQYF
TRBD1	TRBV19	many	TRBJ1-1	TGTGCCAGTGCGATTGACAGGGAGACTGAAGCTTTCTTT	CASAIDRETEAFF
.	TRBV12-3/TRBV12-4	many	TRBJ1-1	TGTGCCAGCAGCTTCCAGTATGCTGAAGCTTTCTTT	CASSFQYAEAFF
TRBD2	TRBV4-2	.	TRBJ2-1	TGTGCCAGCAGCCAAGTTTTTAGCGGGAGTCGGAATGAGCAGTTCTTC	CASSQVFSGSRNEQFF
.	TRBV5-1	many	TRBJ2-3	TGCGCCAGCAGCAGAACTCCAGAGGTTGGAGATACGCAGTATTTT	CASSRTPEVGDTQYF
.	TRBV11-1	many	TRBJ2-2	TGTGCCAGCAGCTTATTAATAGCTTCTGGGGAGCTGTTTTTT	CASSLLIASGELFF
.	TRBV12-3/TRBV12-4	many	TRBJ2-7	TGTGCCAGCAGTCCAAGAGGGAACTCCTACGAGCAGTACTTC	CASSPRGNSYEQYF
TRBD2	TRBV6-2/TRBV6-3	once	TRBJ2-3	TGTGCCAGCAGGCCTGGACCAGCGGGAGCCTCTAGCACAGATACGCAGTATTTT	CASRPGPAGASSTDTQYF
TRBD1	TRBV15	few	TRBJ1-5	TGTGCCACCAGCCACCAGGGGGTTACGAGGAATCAGCCCCAGCATTTT	CATSHQGVTRNQPQHF
.	TRBV27	many	TRBJ2-7	TGTGCCAGCAGTCTCACGGTACGGGATTTCAGCTCCTACGAGCAGTACTTC	CASSLTVRDFSSYEQYF
TRBD1	TRBV30	many	TRBJ2-1	TGTGCCTGGAGTCCCGGGACAGGGAACAATGAGCAGTTCTTC	CAWSPGTGNNEQFF
TRBD2	TRBV27	few	TRBJ2-1	TGTGCCAGCAGTTCGGGACTAGCGGGGGGGAGTGAGCAGTTCTTC	CASSSGLAGGSEQFF
TRBD2	TRBV20-1	.	TRBJ2-7	TGCAGTGCTACTAGCGGGAGATCCTACGAGCAGTACTTC	CSATSGRSYEQYF
.	TRBV7-3	many	TRBJ2-5	TGTGCCAGCAGCTTAGGGCCCGCGGAGACCCAGTACTTC	CASSLGPAETQYF